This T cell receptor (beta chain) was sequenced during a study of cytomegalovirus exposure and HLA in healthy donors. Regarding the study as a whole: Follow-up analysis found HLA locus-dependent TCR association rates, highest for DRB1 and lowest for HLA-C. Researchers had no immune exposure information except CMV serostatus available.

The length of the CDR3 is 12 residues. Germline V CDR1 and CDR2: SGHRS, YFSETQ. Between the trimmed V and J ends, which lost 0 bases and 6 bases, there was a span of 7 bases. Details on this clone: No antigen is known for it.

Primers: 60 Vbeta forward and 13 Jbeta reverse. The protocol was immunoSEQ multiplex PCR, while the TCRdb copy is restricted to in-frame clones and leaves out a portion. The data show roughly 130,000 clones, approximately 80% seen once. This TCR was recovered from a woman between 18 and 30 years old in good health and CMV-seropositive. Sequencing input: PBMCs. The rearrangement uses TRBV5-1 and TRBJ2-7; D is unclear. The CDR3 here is CASSLDLSEQYF. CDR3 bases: TGCGCCAGCAGCTTGGACTTAAGCGAGCAGTACTTC.